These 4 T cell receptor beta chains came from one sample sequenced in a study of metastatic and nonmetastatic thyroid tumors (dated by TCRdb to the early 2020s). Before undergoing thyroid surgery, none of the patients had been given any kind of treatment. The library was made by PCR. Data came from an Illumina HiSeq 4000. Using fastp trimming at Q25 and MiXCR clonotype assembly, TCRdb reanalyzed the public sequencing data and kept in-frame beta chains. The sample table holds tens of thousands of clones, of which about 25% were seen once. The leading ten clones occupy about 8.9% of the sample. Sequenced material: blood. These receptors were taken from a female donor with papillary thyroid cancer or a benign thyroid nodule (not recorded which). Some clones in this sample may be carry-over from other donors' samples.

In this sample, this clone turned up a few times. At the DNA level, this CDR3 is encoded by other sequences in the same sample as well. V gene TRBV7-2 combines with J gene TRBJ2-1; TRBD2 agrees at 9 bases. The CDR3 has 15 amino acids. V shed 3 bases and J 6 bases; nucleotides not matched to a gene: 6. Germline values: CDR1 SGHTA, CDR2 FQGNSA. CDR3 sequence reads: CASSLAGTSTNEQFF. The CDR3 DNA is TGTGCCAGCAGCTTGGCCGGGACTAGCACCAATGAGCAGTTCTTC.

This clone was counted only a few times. The CDR3 here is CASSEEPGRPTGANVLTF. CDR3 DNA: TGTGCCAGCAGTGAAGAACCAGGGCGGCCCACTGGGGCCAACGTCCTGACTTTC. The gene calls are TRBV6-1 and TRBJ2-6; possibly TRBD1 for D (5 bases). Germline V CDR1 and CDR2: MNHNS, SASEGT. Trimming took 1 base from V and 2 from J, leaving 15 bases between them. The CDR3 is made up of 18 amino acids.

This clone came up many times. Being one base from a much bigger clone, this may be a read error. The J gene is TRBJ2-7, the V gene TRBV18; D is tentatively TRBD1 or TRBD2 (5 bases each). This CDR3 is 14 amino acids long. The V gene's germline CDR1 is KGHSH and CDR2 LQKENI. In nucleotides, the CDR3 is TGTGCCAGCTCACCACCGGGGGTCTCCTACGGGCAGTACTTC. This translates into CASSPPGVSYGQYF.

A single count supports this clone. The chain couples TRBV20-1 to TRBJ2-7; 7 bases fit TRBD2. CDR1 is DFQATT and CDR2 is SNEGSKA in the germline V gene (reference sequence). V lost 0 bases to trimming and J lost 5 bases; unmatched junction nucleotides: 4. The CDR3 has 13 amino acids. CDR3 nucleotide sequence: TGCAGTGCTAGAGATGGGAGGGGTGACGAGCAGTACTTC. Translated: CSARDGRGDEQYF.